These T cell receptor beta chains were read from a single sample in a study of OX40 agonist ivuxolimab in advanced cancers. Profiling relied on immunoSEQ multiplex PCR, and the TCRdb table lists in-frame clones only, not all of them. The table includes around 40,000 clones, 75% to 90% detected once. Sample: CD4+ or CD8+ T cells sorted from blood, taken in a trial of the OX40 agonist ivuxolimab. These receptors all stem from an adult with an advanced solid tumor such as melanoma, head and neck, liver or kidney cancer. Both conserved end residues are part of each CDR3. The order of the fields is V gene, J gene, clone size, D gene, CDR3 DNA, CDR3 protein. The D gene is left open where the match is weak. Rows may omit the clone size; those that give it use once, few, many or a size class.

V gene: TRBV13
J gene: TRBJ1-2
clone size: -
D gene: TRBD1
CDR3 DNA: TGTGCCAGCAGCTTTCTTGGACAGGGAATAGATGGCTACACCTTC
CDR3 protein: CASSFLGQGIDGYTF

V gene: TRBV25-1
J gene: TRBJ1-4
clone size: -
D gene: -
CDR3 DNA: TGTGCCAGCAGTGATGTAGGGGGGAATGAAAAACTGTTTTTT
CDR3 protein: CASSDVGGNEKLFF

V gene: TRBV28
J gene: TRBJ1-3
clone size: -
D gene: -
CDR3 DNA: TGTGCCAGCAGCCCGCCCGGAAACACCATATATTTT
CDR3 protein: CASSPPGNTIYF

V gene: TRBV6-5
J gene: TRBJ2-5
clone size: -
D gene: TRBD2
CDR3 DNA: TGTGCCAGCAGTTACTCGACTAGCGGGTACCAAGAGACCCAGTACTTC
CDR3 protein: CASSYSTSGYQETQYF

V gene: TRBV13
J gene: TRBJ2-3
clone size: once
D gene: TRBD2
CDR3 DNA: TGTGCCAGCAGCTTAGGGATGGAGCGGGAGGTATCAGATACGCAGTATTTT
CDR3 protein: CASSLGMEREVSDTQYF

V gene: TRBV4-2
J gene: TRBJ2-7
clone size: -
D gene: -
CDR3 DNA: TGTGCCAGCAGCCAAGAACGAGGCGGACTCTACGAGCAGTACTTC
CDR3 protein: CASSQERGGLYEQYF

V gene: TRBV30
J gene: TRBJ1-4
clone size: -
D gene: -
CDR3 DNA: TGTGCCTGGATCGACAGCCCTGGGGGTGAAAAACTGTTTTTT
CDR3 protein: CAWIDSPGGEKLFF

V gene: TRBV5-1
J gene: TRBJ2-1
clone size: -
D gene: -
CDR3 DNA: TGCGCCAGCAGCGGGGGTCCCGTACATGAGCAGTTCTTC
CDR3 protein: CASSGGPVHEQFF

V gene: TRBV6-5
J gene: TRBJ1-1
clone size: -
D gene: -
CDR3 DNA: TGTGCCAGCAGGCTAAACTTACTTGGCGCTGAAGCTTTCTTT
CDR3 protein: CASRLNLLGAEAFF

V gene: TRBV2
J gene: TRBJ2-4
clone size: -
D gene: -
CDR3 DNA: TGTGCCAGCAGGACTGGCCCGAACATTCAGTACTTC
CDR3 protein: CASRTGPNIQYF

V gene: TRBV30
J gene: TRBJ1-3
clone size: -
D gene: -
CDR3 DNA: TGTGCCTATGGGGCTTTTACTGGAAACACCATATATTTT
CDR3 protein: CAYGAFTGNTIYF

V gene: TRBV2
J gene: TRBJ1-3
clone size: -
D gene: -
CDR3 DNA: TGTGCCAGCAGTCCGGACCTCGTGAGGGGAAACACCATATATTTT
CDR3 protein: CASSPDLVRGNTIYF

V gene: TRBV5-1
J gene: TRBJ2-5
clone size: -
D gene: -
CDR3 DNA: TGCGCCAGCAGCTTCAGGAGTAGCCCCCAAGAGACCCAGTACTTC
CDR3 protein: CASSFRSSPQETQYF

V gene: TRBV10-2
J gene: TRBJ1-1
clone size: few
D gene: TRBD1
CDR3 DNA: TGCGCCAGCAGTGAGTCGACAGGGGAGGTCACTGAAGCTTTCTTT
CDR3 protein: CASSESTGEVTEAFF

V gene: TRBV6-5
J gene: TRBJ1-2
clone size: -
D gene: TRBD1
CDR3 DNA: TGTGCCAGCAGTTACGACGGGACAGGTTATGGCTACACCTTC
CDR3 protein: CASSYDGTGYGYTF

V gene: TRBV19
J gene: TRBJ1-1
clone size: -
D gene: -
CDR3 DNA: TGTGCCAGTAGTACGGGAACGGACACTGAAGCTTTCTTT
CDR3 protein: CASSTGTDTEAFF

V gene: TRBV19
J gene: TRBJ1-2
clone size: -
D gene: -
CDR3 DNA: TGTGCCAGTAGTAATGACGACTTCTATGGCTACACCTTC
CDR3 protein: CASSNDDFYGYTF

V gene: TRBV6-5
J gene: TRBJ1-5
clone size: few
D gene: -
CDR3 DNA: TGTGCCAGCAGAAAAGACAGAAATCAGCCCCAGCATTTT
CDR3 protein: CASRKDRNQPQHF

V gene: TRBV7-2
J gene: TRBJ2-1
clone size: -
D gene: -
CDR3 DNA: TGTGCCAGCAGCCAAAGGACAGATAGATACAATGAGCAGTTCTTC
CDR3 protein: CASSQRTDRYNEQFF

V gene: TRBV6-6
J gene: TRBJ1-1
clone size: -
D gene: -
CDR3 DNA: TGTGCCAGCAGTTACGACAGGAACACTGAAGCTTTCTTT
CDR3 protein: CASSYDRNTEAFF

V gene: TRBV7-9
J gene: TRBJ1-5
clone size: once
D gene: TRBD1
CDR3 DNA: TGTGCCAGCAGCTTTTCGACAGGGCATCAGCCCCAGCATTTT
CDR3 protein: CASSFSTGHQPQHF

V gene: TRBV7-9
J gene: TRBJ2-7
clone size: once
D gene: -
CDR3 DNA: TGTGCCAGCAGCAGACAGGACTACGAGCAGTACTTC
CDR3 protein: CASSRQDYEQYF

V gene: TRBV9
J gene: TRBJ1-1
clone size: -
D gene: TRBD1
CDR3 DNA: TGTGCCAGCAGGCGGGAGACAGGGGGATCCACTGAAGCTTTCTTT
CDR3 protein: CASRRETGGSTEAFF

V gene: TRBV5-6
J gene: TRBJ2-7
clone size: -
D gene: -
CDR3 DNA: TGTGCCAGCAGCTCGGGGACGTTCTACGAGCAGTACTTC
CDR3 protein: CASSSGTFYEQYF

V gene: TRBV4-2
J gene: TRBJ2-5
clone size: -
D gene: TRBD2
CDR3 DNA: TGTGCCAGCAGCCAAGGGGAGGGACTAGCGGGAGTGGAGACCCAGTACTTC
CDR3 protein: CASSQGEGLAGVETQYF

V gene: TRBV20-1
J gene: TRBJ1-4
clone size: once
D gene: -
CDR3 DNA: TGCAGTGTCGAAAATGAAAAACTGTTTTTT
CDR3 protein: CSVENEKLFF

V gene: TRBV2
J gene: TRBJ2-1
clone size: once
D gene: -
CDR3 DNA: TGTGCCAGCAGTCCGGACCAAGGCGGTTACAATGAGCAGTTCTTC
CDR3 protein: CASSPDQGGYNEQFF

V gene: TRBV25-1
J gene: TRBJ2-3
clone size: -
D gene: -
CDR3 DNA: TGTGCCAGCACGCAGTTATATACGCAGTATTTT
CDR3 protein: CASTQLYTQYF

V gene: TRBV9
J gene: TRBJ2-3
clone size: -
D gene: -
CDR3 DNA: TGTGCCAGCAGCGTAGGGCTCTGGGATACGCAGTATTTT
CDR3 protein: CASSVGLWDTQYF

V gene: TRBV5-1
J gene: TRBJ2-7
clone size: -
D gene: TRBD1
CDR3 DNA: TGCGCCAGCAGGTTGGGACAGGGCAGCGAGCAGTACTTC
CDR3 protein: CASRLGQGSEQYF

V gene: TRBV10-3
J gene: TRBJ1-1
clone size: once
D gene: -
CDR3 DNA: TGTGCCATCAGTGATTTATATAAGAAGAACACTGAAGCTTTCTTT
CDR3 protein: CAISDLYKKNTEAFF